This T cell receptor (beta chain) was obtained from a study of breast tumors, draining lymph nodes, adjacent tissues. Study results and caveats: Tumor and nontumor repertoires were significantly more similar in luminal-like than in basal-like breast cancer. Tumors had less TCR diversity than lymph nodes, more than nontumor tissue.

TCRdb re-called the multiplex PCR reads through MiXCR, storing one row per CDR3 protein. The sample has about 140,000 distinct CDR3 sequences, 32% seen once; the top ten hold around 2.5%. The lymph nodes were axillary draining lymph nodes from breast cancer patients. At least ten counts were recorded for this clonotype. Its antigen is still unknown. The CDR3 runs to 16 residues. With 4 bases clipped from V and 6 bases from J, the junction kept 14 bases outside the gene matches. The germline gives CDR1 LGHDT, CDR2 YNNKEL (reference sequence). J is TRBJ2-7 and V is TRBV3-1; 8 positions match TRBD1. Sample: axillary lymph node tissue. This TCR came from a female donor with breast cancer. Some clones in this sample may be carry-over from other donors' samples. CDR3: CASSPAPRGRSGEQYV. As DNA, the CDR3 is TGTGCCAGCAGCCCAGCCCCCAGGGGGCGAAGCGGCGAGCAGTACGTC.